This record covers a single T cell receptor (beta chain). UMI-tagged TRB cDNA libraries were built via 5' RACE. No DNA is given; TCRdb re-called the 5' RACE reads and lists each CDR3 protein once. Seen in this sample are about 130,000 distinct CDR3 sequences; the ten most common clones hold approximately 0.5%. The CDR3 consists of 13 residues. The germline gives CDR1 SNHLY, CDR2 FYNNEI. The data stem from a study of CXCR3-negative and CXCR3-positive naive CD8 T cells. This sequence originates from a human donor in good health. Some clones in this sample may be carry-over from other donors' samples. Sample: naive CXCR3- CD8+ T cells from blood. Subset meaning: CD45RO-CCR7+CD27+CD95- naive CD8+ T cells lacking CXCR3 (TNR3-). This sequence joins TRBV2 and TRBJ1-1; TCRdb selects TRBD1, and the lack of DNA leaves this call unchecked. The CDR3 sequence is CASDRRLNTEAFF.